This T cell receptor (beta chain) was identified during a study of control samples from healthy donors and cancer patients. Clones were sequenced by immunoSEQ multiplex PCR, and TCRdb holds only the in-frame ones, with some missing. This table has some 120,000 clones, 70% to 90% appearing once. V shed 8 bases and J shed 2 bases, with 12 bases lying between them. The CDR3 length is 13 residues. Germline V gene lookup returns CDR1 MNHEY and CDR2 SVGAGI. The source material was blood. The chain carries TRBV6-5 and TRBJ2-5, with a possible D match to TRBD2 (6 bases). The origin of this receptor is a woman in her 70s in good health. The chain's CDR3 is CASLGTPQETQYF. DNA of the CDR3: TGTGCCAGCCTTGGGACTCCTCAAGAGACCCAGTACTTC.